Included here is one TCR beta chain sequence, with context. Its specificity is unknown. Profiled with immunoSEQ multiplex PCR; TCRdb holds only in-frame clones, not every one. Here the sample spans some 160,000 clones, 85% to 95% being singletons. The data derive from a study of T cell responses to AZD1222 COVID-19 vaccine. The CDR3 is 16 amino acids. Germline V gives CDR1 SGHVS, CDR2 FQNEAQ. V was trimmed by 4 bases and J by 5 bases, leaving 18 bases between them. Study conclusions and caveats: The study found vaccine-associated CD4 TCRs spanning spike, dominant at 160-218 and 743-854. The sample set comprised mostly white British donors with more females, and clonal diversity was possibly underestimated. Just a handful of people given AZD1222 tested seropositive at baseline. Only after the peak T cell response were repertoires sampled.

This chain connects TRBV7-8 to TRBJ1-5; a weak D match, TRBD1 (6 bases). The sequencing here drew on peripheral blood, taken on day 0 of AZD1222 vaccination. The sequence derives from an adult in good health. This chain's CDR3 is CASSSPSRGFYQPQHF. The CDR3 DNA reads as TGTGCCAGCAGCTCCCCCAGCAGGGGCTTTTATCAGCCCCAGCATTTT. The full variable domain, in which reference TRBV7-8 and TRBJ1-5 provide the parts outside the CDR3, is GAGVSQSPRYKVAKRGQDVALRCDPISGHVSLFWYQQALGQGPEFLTYFQNEAQLDKSGLPSDRFFAERPEGSVSTLKIQRTQQEDSAVYLCASSSPSRGFYQPQHFGDGTRLSIL.